This T cell receptor beta chain comes out of a study of T cells in Graves' hyperthyroidism and ophthalmopathy. For the study at large: Peripheral blood sampling occurred at initial diagnosis, before any treatment. Study observations and caveats: The blood repertoire included most of the expanded thyroid clonotypes above 0.001.

Amplified TCR beta CDR3 regions derived from RNA transcripts. Researchers ran a first-round RT-PCR on the TCR CDR3 using the HTBI primer set. TCRdb reprocessed the multiplex PCR reads via MiXCR and lists one record per CDR3 protein. Of some 340,000 distinct CDR3 sequences in the sample, approximately 15% were seen once. In this sample, this clonotype turned up many times. As yet, its antigen is unknown. The study included ophthalmopathy patients with Clinical Activity Score at least 3, NOSPECS grade at least 4 and duration under 3 months. This CDR3 has 15 residues. Germline lookup yields CDR1 MGHDK and CDR2 SYGVNS. The J segment lost 3 bases and the V segment lost 8 bases, leaving 8 bases of the junction unmatched.

The source of this sequence is a middle-aged woman with Graves' ophthalmopathy. The gene calls are TRBV25-1 and TRBJ2-5; 11 nucleotides match TRBD2. The sample was blood. The CDR3 protein is CASSIAGGPEETQYF. CDR3 DNA: TGTGCCAGCTCCATAGCGGGAGGGCCGGAAGAGACCCAGTACTTC.